This T cell receptor (beta chain) is from a study of identical twins. Overall study findings and caveats: For out-of-frame alpha sequences shared by twins, low generation probability was in excess.

One entry per CDR3 protein results from TCRdb running MiXCR on the 5' RACE reads. Of 1.5 million to 2 million distinct CDR3 sequences in the sample, about 32% are singletons; the top ten hold 0.25% to 0.3%. V was shortened by 1 base and J by 4 bases, with 12 bases between the two germline ends. Per the germline V gene, CDR1 is MDHEN and CDR2 is SYDVKM. The CDR3 is made up of 15 amino acids. Notes on this clonotype: Its specificity is not known.

The sample consisted of cord blood. The receptor was isolated from a newborn girl in good health. The chain couples TRBV28 to TRBJ2-3; D is possibly TRBD1 (6 bases). The CDR3 loop reads CASSLSDRSSDTQYF. The DNA for the CDR3 is TGTGCCAGCAGTTTATCGGACAGATCGTCAGATACGCAGTATTTT.